Listed here are 10 T cell receptor beta chains from one sample, sequenced in a study of blood T cells in healthy people across ages. A second roughly 6 to 11 cycle PCR used barcoded and J-beta primers. TCRdb ran MiXCR on the 5' RACE reads and lists one entry per CDR3 protein. Altogether roughly 500,000 distinct CDR3 sequences are present, nearly 25% being singletons, with the ten largest covering around 10%. The data also belong to a second study, concerning T cells of mothers and their children.

Input material: blood. The receptors were sampled from a boy younger than 18 in good health.

This clonotype occurred a few times. The chain couples TRBV15 to TRBJ2-5; possible D gene TRBD1, 5 bases. The better agreement between TRBJ2-7 and the DNA end casts doubt on the J call. The CDR3 has 16 amino acids. CDR1 LNHNV and CDR2 YYDKDF come from the germline V gene (reference sequence). CDR3 in amino acids: CATSRELTIQGYEQYF. CDR3 DNA: TGTGCCACCAGCAGAGAATTAACTATCCAGGGCTACGAGCAGTACTTC.

This chain links TRBV4-3 with TRBJ1-3; 8 bases are a match to TRBD1. CDR1 is LGHNA and CDR2 is YSLEER in the germline V gene. The CDR3 length is 16 residues. After removal of 1 base from V and 0 bases from J, the junction contained 2 bases not matched to a gene. The CDR3 bases are TGCGCCAGCAGCCAAGTGGGGACAGGCTCTGGAAACACCATATATTTT. Its translation is CASSQVGTGSGNTIYF.

The rearrangement joins TRBV24-1 to TRBJ2-2; TRBD2 matches at 8 bases. Trimming cost V 3 bases and J 5 bases; bases outside gene matches: 4. The germline gives CDR1 KGHDR, CDR2 SFDVKD. The CDR3 runs to 15 residues. The CDR3 coding sequence is TGTGCCACCAGTGATGGCCGACTAGCGACCGGGGAGCTGTTTTTT. It codes for CATSDGRLATGELFF.

This clonotype has only a few counts. The chain is built from TRBV7-2 and TRBJ1-4; D is uncertain. The CDR3 has 14 residues. V shed 5 bases and J shed 6 bases, with 13 bases lying between them. Per germline, CDR1 SGHTA and CDR2 FQGNSA. As DNA, the CDR3 is TGTGCCAGCAGCGACGGGCCGACGGATGAAAAACTGTTTTTT. Encoded protein: CASSDGPTDEKLFF.

The rearrangement joins TRBV28 to TRBJ2-1, with D unclear. The V gene lost 3 bases and the J gene lost 9 bases, with 12 bases spanning the gap. Looked up from germline, CDR1 is MDHEN and CDR2 is SYDVKM. The CDR3 spans 13 residues. CDR3 in amino acids: CASSFLGSGEQFF. CDR3 coding DNA: TGTGCCAGCAGTTTTCTAGGGTCGGGTGAGCAGTTCTTC.

The rearrangement links TRBV27 to TRBJ2-5; unclear D gene. The J call may be wrong; the DNA end is better matched by TRBJ2-1. Germline V lookup: CDR1 MNHEY, CDR2 SMNVEV (reference sequence). The CDR3 sequence is 14 residues long. The CDR3 spells CASSLSTVSNEQFF. The CDR3 DNA follows: TGTGCCAGCAGTTTATCCACAGTGTCGAATGAGCAGTTCTTC.

This clonotype turned up a few times. This chain joins TRBV5-1 and TRBJ2-5; 15 nucleotides agree with TRBD2. After removal of 0 bases from V and 2 bases from J, the junction contained 8 bases not matched to a gene. The CDR3 spans 19 residues. Per the germline V gene, CDR1 is SGHRS and CDR2 is YFSETQ. The CDR3 coding sequence is TGCGCCAGCAGCTTGGTTCCATCCGGGACTAGCGGGAGGCAAGAGACCCAGTACTTC. Translation gives CASSLVPSGTSGRQETQYF.

This clonotype was detected only a few times. The V call is TRBV29-1, the J call TRBJ2-1; a weak D match, TRBD2 (6 bases). Deletions cut 0 bases from V and 0 bases from J, with 15 bases between. The length of the CDR3 is 17 residues. Germline CDR1 SQVTM, CDR2 ANQGSEA. CDR3 nucleotide sequence: TGCAGCGTTGAAGATCCAAGCGGGCCCCCCTCCTACAATGAGCAGTTCTTC. It yields the protein CSVEDPSGPPSYNEQFF.

The rearrangement uses TRBV24-1 and TRBJ1-5, with 7 nucleotides matching TRBD1. Germline trimming cut 5 bases from V and 2 bases from J; bases unmatched to any gene: 14. The germline V gene has CDR1 KGHDR and CDR2 SFDVKD. This CDR3 is 18 amino acids long. CDR3 region: CATSGDRGPLGGNQPQHF. CDR3 bases: TGTGCCACCAGTGGGGACAGAGGGCCTCTCGGTGGCAATCAGCCCCAGCATTTT.

V usage is TRBV18 and J usage is TRBJ1-5; 8 nucleotides align to TRBD1. V gave up 1 base and J gave up 4 bases; unmatched junction bases: 6. Looked up from germline, CDR1 is KGHSH and CDR2 is LQKENI. The CDR3 spans 16 residues. The DNA for the CDR3 is TGTGCCAGCTCACCACGGACAGGGAACGGTAATCAGCCCCAGCATTTT. Translated: CASSPRTGNGNQPQHF.